The text below deals with one T cell receptor (beta chain). Its antigen is not identified. CDR3 length: 14 amino acids. CDR1 and CDR2 from the germline V gene are DFQATT and SNEGSKA (reference sequence). The data belong to a study of T cells in Graves' hyperthyroidism and ophthalmopathy. TCR beta CDR3 sequences were amplified from RNA transcripts. First-round RT-PCR targeting the TCR CDR3 was performed with the HTBI primer set. TCRdb passed the multiplex PCR reads through MiXCR, listing each CDR3 protein once. The data contain roughly 500,000 distinct CDR3 sequences, 40% to 50% of them singletons. Notes on the study in general: A median 6.5 months before onset, the model predicted ophthalmopathy. Most clonotypes that expanded in the thyroid above 0.001 also showed up in blood.

Source material: peripheral blood or thyroid tissue (not recorded which). The receptor comes from an adult woman with Graves' disease, either hyperthyroidism or ophthalmopathy (not recorded which). The V and J genes are TRBV20-1 and TRBJ2-5; 8 bases fit TRBD2. CDR3 in amino acids: CSIDGSGTLETQYF. The CDR3, as DNA: TGCAGCATCGATGGTAGCGGGACCTTAGAGACCCAGTACTTC.